This T cell receptor beta chain is from a study of blood T cell repertoires in COVID-19 (dated by TCRdb to about 2020). For the study in its entirety: Samples from collaborators originated in the United States, Italy and Spain and spanned both the acute and convalescent phases of COVID-19. Where available, HLA class I and class II types were taken from metadata supplied by the sample provider and were not determined by assay-based typing. The sample metadata nearly always contained a de-identified subject ID, COVID-19 status, age in years and sex. The material from the prospective study consisted of cDNA or gDNA derived from T cells, B-cell-depleted T cells, or PBMCs. Samples came from the ongoing ImmuneRACE study (first 160 participants) plus 1,254 subjects from 6 global collaborators. The repertoires were released in a freely available public database intended as a resource for research on the immune response to SARS-CoV-2. Deeply sampled blood TCRbeta repertoires from subjects exposed to, actively infected with, or recovered from COVID-19 were included in the dataset.

Spanning cysteine to phenylalanine, the CDR3 consists of 15 amino acids. Only the CDR3 DNA stays, 45 bases, in frame from base 1. The germline V gene encodes CDR1 SGHVS and CDR2 FNYEAQ. V is clipped by 5 bases and J by 2 bases, and the sequence between their germline boundaries is 10 bases long. Samples from volunteer blood donors who had recovered from COVID-19 were contributed by a second Seattle source. Whole blood was collected in K2EDTA tubes by collaborating institutions according to the institutions' own protocols. Collaborator samples were shipped for TCRbeta analysis as frozen whole blood, isolated PBMCs, or DNA extracted from either sample type. TCRbeta CDR3 regions were amplified from genomic DNA by means of the immunoSEQ Assay, a bias-controlled multiplex PCR. The paper's data handling went like this. The number of nucleated cells in each sample was estimated from the amplification of reference gene primers within the assay. Sequence reads were collapsed and filtered to measure the absolute abundance of every unique TCRbeta CDR3 rearrangement. For each sample, productive Simpson clonality was calculated as the square root of Simpson's diversity index across productive rearrangements. TCRdb holds this immuneACCESS table with in-frame rearrangements only. Some clones are missing; in checked studies, unresolved V genes explain under half, and the rest has no known cause. The DNA was the basis for D and trimming; V, J and clone size are from that table. The sample profile shows roughly 300,000 clones; around 87% of them were found once. The ten largest clones represent 7.8% of the sample.

Results and caveats for the whole study, not just this receptor: The quantity of clinical and demographic metadata differed by source and by participant and was supplied without curation.

Worth noting for this clone: Its binding antigen is unknown. No much larger clonotype is one base removed from it; base qualities were not supplied.

This receptor chain uses TRBV7-6 and TRBJ2-6; the D gene identity is not certain. The source of this sequence is a woman in her 50s who had recovered from COVID-19. The sequenced sample was peripheral blood. In nucleotides, the sequence is TGTGCCAGCAGCGCGTCCGGAGCTGGGGCCAACGTCCTGACTTTC. The encoded protein is CASSASGAGANVLTF.